One and the same sample provided the 5 T cell receptor beta chains below, sequenced in a study of T cells in Graves' hyperthyroidism and ophthalmopathy. Amplified regions were TCR beta CDR3 sequences from RNA transcripts. An initial round of RT-PCR targeting the TCR CDR3 relied on the HTBI primer set. TCRdb passed the multiplex PCR reads through MiXCR, listing each CDR3 protein once. The sample holds a few hundred thousand distinct CDR3 sequences; under 15% are singletons and the top ten take less than 35%. Sequencing was done on a sample of blood. These TCRs come from a woman aged 30 to 39 with Graves' hyperthyroidism.

The table lists this clonotype with a few counts. The rearrangement links TRBV9 to TRBJ2-7; D is unclear. The CDR3 is 15 residues long. Per the germline V gene, CDR1 is SGDLS and CDR2 is YYNGEE. The ends were cut back, 0 bases at V and 0 bases at J, with 10 bases in the middle. CDR3 nucleotides: TGTGCCAGCAGCGTAGGCCAGCGAACCTCCTACGAGCAGTACTTC. Residues: CASSVGQRTSYEQYF.

This clonotype has at least ten counts. This chain joins TRBV28 and TRBJ2-3, with a possible D match to TRBD1 (6 bases). There are 15 residues in the CDR3. V lost 4 bases to trimming and J lost 5 bases, with 16 bases between them. CDR1 and CDR2 from the germline V gene are MDHEN and SYDVKM. The CDR3 nucleotides read TGTGCCAGCAGTTATGGGACATCTTGGGGAGATACGCAGTATTTT. Translation: CASSYGTSWGDTQYF.

This clonotype was observed at least ten times. The rearrangement links TRBV28 to TRBJ1-5; D may be TRBD1 (6 bases). The CDR3 spans 15 residues. Trimming stripped 2 bases from V and 3 bases from J, with 11 bases between. Germline CDR1 and CDR2: MDHEN and SYDVKM. The chain's CDR3 is CASSLLGQNNQPQHF. DNA for the CDR3: TGTGCCAGCAGTTTACTCGGACAGAACAATCAGCCCCAGCATTTT.

The CDR3 spells CASSERGQGTYEQYF. DNA of the CDR3: TGTGCCAGCAGTGAGAGGGGACAGGGTACCTACGAGCAGTACTTC. The gene calls are TRBV27 and TRBJ2-7; TRBD1 matches at 9 bases. Germline V lookup: CDR1 MNHEY, CDR2 SMNVEV (reference sequence). This CDR3 contains 15 residues. V trimming: 5 bases; J trimming: 2 bases; junction bases outside the gene matches: 7.

This clonotype appeared many times. The chain has TRBV12-3 or TRBV12-4 and TRBJ2-1, with D tentatively TRBD2 (6 bases). The CDR3 covers 14 residues. Trimming cost V 8 bases and J 3 bases, with 14 bases left between them. The CDR3 sequence is CASFGVGGYNEQFF. CDR3 nucleotides: TGTGCCAGCTTCGGGGTGGGGGGCTACAATGAGCAGTTCTTC.